This passage covers 22 T cell receptor beta chains from one sample sequenced in a study of cytomegalovirus exposure and HLA in healthy donors (dated by TCRdb to 2017 to 2019). Library generation was performed with the immunoSEQ multiplex PCR assay. For the multiplex PCR, a mixture combining 60 forward primers for TCR Vbeta segments and 13 reverse primers for TCR Jbeta segments was used. As stored in TCRdb, this immuneACCESS dataset retains in-frame rearrangements with V and J assigned. A fraction of the clones does not appear; measured against another copy, unresolved V genes explain less than half of the discrepancy, and the remainder lacks a known reason. The sample table records roughly 110,000 clones; around 77% of these occur just once. The ten largest clones add up to about 2.3% of the sample. Sequences were obtained from PBMCs. Every receptor here comes from a man aged 18 to 30 in good health and CMV-seronegative.

V and J are TRBV18 and TRBJ2-3; 8 nucleotides match TRBD2. Looked up from germline, CDR1 is KGHSH and CDR2 is LQKENI. V shed 4 bases, J shed 4 bases, and the junction held 16 bases outside the gene matches. The CDR3 has 18 residues. The CDR3 DNA reads TGTGCCAGCTCACGGGAAACTCCGGGACTAGTAAGGCCAGATACGCAGTATTTT. Protein sequence: CASSRETPGLVRPDTQYF. The full variable domain, rest sourced from reference TRBV18 and TRBJ2-3, is NAGVMQNPRHLVRRRGQEARLRCSPMKGHSHVYWYRQLPEEGLKFMVYLQKENIIDESGMPKERFSAEFPKEGPSILRIQQVVRGDSAAYFCASSRETPGLVRPDTQYFGPGTRLTVL.

A few counts support this clone. The chain is built from TRBV19 and TRBJ2-3, with TRBD1 matching 7 bases. The CDR3 sequence is 13 residues long. The junction had 5 bases not matched to a gene; V was cut back by 8 bases and J by 3 bases. From germline, CDR1 is LNHDA and CDR2 SQIVND (reference sequence). The CDR3 nucleotides are TGTGCCAGTGGGACAGTATCAACAGATACGCAGTATTTT. Translated, it gives CASGTVSTDTQYF. The variable domain in full, with the rest retrieved from reference TRBV19 and TRBJ2-3, is DGGITQSPKYLFRKEGQNVTLSCEQNLNHDAMYWYRQDPGQGLRLIYYSQIVNDFQKGDIAEGYSVSREKKESFPLTVTSAQKNPTAFYLCASGTVSTDTQYFGPGTRLTVL.

This clone was seen a handful of times. The V and J genes are TRBV7-8 and TRBJ1-1; D perhaps matches TRBD1 (5 bases). Deletions cut 6 bases from V and 2 bases from J, with 16 bases between. The CDR3 is 15 residues long. Germline CDR1 is SGHVS and CDR2 is FQNEAQ. The CDR3 region is CASSLGGGYNTEAFF. The CDR3 DNA sequence: TGTGCCAGCAGTCTTGGGGGGGGGTACAACACTGAAGCTTTCTTT.

The CDR3 is CASSISGAPYEQYF. The CDR3 bases are TGTGCCAGTAGTATATCTGGGGCCCCCTACGAGCAGTACTTC. The chain carries TRBV19 and TRBJ2-7, with D perhaps matching TRBD1 (5 bases). V was cut by 2 bases and J by 2 bases, with 10 bases left in between. Germline values: CDR1 LNHDA, CDR2 SQIVND (reference sequence). CDR3 size: 14 residues.

This clone was observed a single time. The chain recombines TRBV9 with TRBJ2-1; TRBD2 might be the D (7 bases). This CDR3 region has 15 residues. Germline V gene lookup returns CDR1 SGDLS and CDR2 YYNGEE. V dropped 4 bases and J dropped 9 bases, with 20 bases sitting between them. The CDR3 sequence: CASSIGGGPGFEQFF. CDR3 DNA sequence: TGTGCCAGCAGCATTGGGGGGGGCCCGGGATTTGAGCAGTTCTTC.

This chain links TRBV25-1 with TRBJ1-4; D call uncertain. The germline CDR1 and CDR2 sequences are MGHDK and SYGVNS. Trimming removed 7 bases from V and 10 bases from J, with 13 bases in between. This CDR3 has 12 residues. CDR3 in amino acids: CASTSTGLKLFF. In DNA form, the CDR3 reads TGTGCCAGCACTTCGACGGGGTTAAAACTGTTTTTT.

This chain uses TRBV4-2 with TRBJ2-5; D is uncertain. CDR3 length: 14 residues. CDR1 LGHNA and CDR2 YNFKEQ come from the germline V gene. Trimming pared 2 bases from V and 5 bases from J, leaving 12 bases between. The CDR3 sequence is CASSQSAAGETQYF. As DNA, the CDR3 is TGTGCCAGCAGCCAAAGCGCAGCCGGGGAGACCCAGTACTTC.

The chain combines TRBV16 with TRBJ1-4, with 7 bases aligning to TRBD1. The CDR3 runs 15 residues. Germline assignment: CDR1 KGHSY and CDR2 FQNENV. Trimming took 4 bases from V and 5 from J; bases not matched to a gene: 7. Here the CDR3 DNA reads TGTGCCAGCAGCCTCCCCGCAGGGGGGAATGAAAAACTGTTTTTT. Protein: CASSLPAGGNEKLFF.

The J gene is TRBJ2-3, the V gene TRBV5-6, with D possibly matching TRBD2 (7 bases). CDR1 and CDR2 from the germline V gene are SGHDT and YYEEEE. V lost 1 base and J 2 bases, leaving 11 bases between the germline ends. This CDR3 contains 15 residues. Written as DNA, the CDR3 is TGTGCCAGCAGCTTGCGGGGGGCCTACACAGATACGCAGTATTTT. This gives the protein CASSLRGAYTDTQYF. The full variable domain, rest sourced from reference TRBV5-6 and TRBJ2-3, is DAGVTQSPTHLIKTRGQQVTLRCSPKSGHDTVSWYQQALGQGPQFIFQYYEEEERQRGNFPDRFSGHQFPNYSSELNVNALLLGDSALYLCASSLRGAYTDTQYFGPGTRLTVL.

In the case of this clone: Sequence at one end of the junction differs from germline and may be a read error. This rearrangement joins TRBV19 to TRBJ1-5; 11 bases match TRBD1. The germline V gene encodes CDR1 LNHDA and CDR2 SQIVND (reference sequence). The length of the CDR3 is 16 residues. CDR3 nucleotides: TGTGCAAGTAGGGGTGCGGGACAGGGGGTCGGCCAGCCCCAGCATTTT. Residues: CASRGAGQGVGQPQHF.

The V and J genes are TRBV28 and TRBJ2-7; maybe TRBD1 (6 bases). The ends were cut back, 3 bases at V and 1 base at J, with 10 bases in the middle. The CDR3 consists of 14 residues. Germline CDR1 and CDR2: MDHEN and SYDVKM. The CDR3 DNA reads TGTGCCAGCAGTTTTCTGAGGGGGTCCTACGAGCAGTACTTC. This gives the protein CASSFLRGSYEQYF. The full variable domain, completed using reference TRBV28 and TRBJ2-7, is DVKVTQSSRYLVKRTGEKVFLECVQDMDHENMFWYRQDPGLGLRLIYFSYDVKMKEKGDIPEGYSVSREKKERFSLILESASTNQTSMYLCASSFLRGSYEQYFGPGTRLTVT.

This chain uses TRBV5-6 with TRBJ2-5, with D maybe TRBD1 (5 bases). Trimming left V 3 bases short and J 2 bases short, with 14 bases between. The CDR3 runs 15 residues. Germline lookup yields CDR1 SGHDT and CDR2 YYEEEE. CDR3 bases: TGTGCCAGCAGCTCAAGGGGCAGGAATCAAGAGACCCAGTACTTC. This translates into CASSSRGRNQETQYF. Looking up the rest from reference TRBV5-6 and TRBJ2-5 gives the full variable domain: DAGVTQSPTHLIKTRGQQVTLRCSPKSGHDTVSWYQQALGQGPQFIFQYYEEEERQRGNFPDRFSGHQFPNYSSELNVNALLLGDSALYLCASSSRGRNQETQYFGPGTRLLVL.

The V and J genes are TRBV7-8 and TRBJ2-7; 9 bases are shared with TRBD1. The junction had 10 bases not matched to a gene; V was cut back by 5 bases and J by 5 bases. The germline V gene has CDR1 SGHVS and CDR2 FQNEAQ. The CDR3 contains 15 residues. The CDR3 DNA sequence: TGTGCCAGCAGCCCCCGGGACAGGGACTCTCACGAGCAGTACTTC. Translated, it gives CASSPRDRDSHEQYF.

A few counts support this clone. V and J are TRBV6-1 and TRBJ1-1; weak D call: TRBD1 (6 bases). CDR3 length: 14 residues. Germline values: CDR1 MNHNS, CDR2 SASEGT. The V and J ends lost 8 bases and 0 bases respectively, with 13 bases between them. The CDR3 spells CASARDNMNTEAFF. CDR3 nucleotide sequence: TGTGCCAGCGCCCGGGACAACATGAACACTGAAGCTTTCTTT.

This sequence joins TRBV2 and TRBJ1-4, with a weak D call TRBD1 (5 bases). The CDR3 runs 18 residues. Germline V gene data show CDR1 as SNHLY and CDR2 as FYNNEI. V was shortened by 0 bases and J by 4 bases, with 18 bases between the two germline ends. CDR3: CASSEAPGLGPVNEKLFF. The CDR3 nucleotides read TGTGCCAGCAGTGAAGCACCGGGCCTGGGGCCAGTTAATGAAAAACTGTTTTTT.

This chain connects TRBV19 to TRBJ2-3; D may be TRBD2 (6 bases). V lost 6 bases to trimming and J lost 4 bases, with 14 bases between them. Per germline, CDR1 LNHDA and CDR2 SQIVND (reference sequence). CDR3 size: 14 residues. In DNA form, the CDR3 reads TGTGCCAGTAGGCCCCTGGGGGAGGCAGATACGCAGTATTTT. Translating it yields CASRPLGEADTQYF.

The sample holds a few counts of this clone. The chain joins TRBV9 to TRBJ1-4; possible D gene TRBD1, 6 bases. The germline gives CDR1 SGDLS, CDR2 YYNGEE. The CDR3 runs to 15 residues. V was clipped by 7 bases and J by 5 bases, with 18 bases between them. The CDR3 loop reads CASSLGAIMNEKLFF. In DNA, the CDR3 is TGTGCCAGCTCCCTGGGGGCCATAATGAATGAAAAACTGTTTTTT.

The chain carries TRBV6-1 and TRBJ1-2; tentative D call: TRBD1 (5 bases). The V and J ends lost 6 bases and 5 bases respectively, with 16 bases between them. There are 14 residues in the CDR3. Germline lookup yields CDR1 MNHNS and CDR2 SASEGT. CDR3 in amino acids: CASRAFGGGYGYTF. In nucleotides, the CDR3 is TGTGCCAGCAGGGCCTTCGGGGGGGGTTATGGCTACACCTTC.

The chain employs TRBV11-2 and TRBJ1-2, with 8 bases aligning to TRBD1. Germline CDR1 and CDR2: SGHAT and FQNNGV. The CDR3 runs to 15 residues. Trimming took 5 bases from V and 5 from J; bases not matched to a gene: 10. In DNA, the CDR3 is TGTGCCAGCAGCAAAGACAGGGGCCCCTTATATGGCTACACCTTC. Amino acid sequence: CASSKDRGPLYGYTF.

The chain joins TRBV10-2 to TRBJ1-2; weak D call: TRBD1 (6 bases). Germline V gives CDR1 WSHSY, CDR2 SAAADI. V lost 3 bases to trimming and J lost 8 bases, with 22 bases between them. The CDR3 has 16 amino acids. The CDR3 nucleotides are TGCGCCAGCAGTGATTCCGTCACAGGGAAGGCCCCAGGCTACACCTTC. Translating gives CASSDSVTGKAPGYTF.

V is TRBV10-3 and J is TRBJ2-1; D may be TRBD2 (6 bases). V was pared by 6 bases and J by 2 bases, with 14 bases between. The CDR3 runs 15 residues. Germline V CDR1 and CDR2: ENHRY, SYGVKD. The CDR3 is CAIRKGDSTYNEQFF. CDR3 in DNA: TGTGCCATCAGGAAAGGGGACTCCACCTACAATGAGCAGTTCTTC.

V and J are TRBV7-2 and TRBJ1-1, with D maybe TRBD1 (6 bases). This CDR3 is built from 14 residues. V lost 2 bases to trimming and J lost 6 bases, with 13 bases between them. Per germline, CDR1 SGHTA and CDR2 FQGNSA. CDR3 in DNA: TGTGCCAGCAGCTTATCAGGGGTCGGGGCTGAAGCTTTCTTT. It yields the protein CASSLSGVGAEAFF.